Listed here are 16 T cell receptor beta chains from one sample, sequenced in a study of identical twins. TCRdb reanalysed the 5' RACE reads using MiXCR and keeps one entry per CDR3 protein. This sample has around 690,000 distinct CDR3 sequences; approximately 21% occur once, and the top ten carry about 4.3%. A further study also used this sample, focusing on T cells expressing NK-cell markers.

Sequenced input: PBMCs. These receptors originate from a woman between 18 and 29 years old in good health.

The chain is built from TRBV7-9 and TRBJ1-4; D is ambiguous. Germline loops: CDR1 SEHNR, CDR2 FQNEAQ (reference sequence). CDR3 length: 16 amino acids. The ends were cut back, 5 bases at V and 4 bases at J, with 17 bases in the middle. CDR3 loop: CASSLTNWVYNEKLFF. The CDR3, as DNA: TGTGCCAGCAGCCTTACAAATTGGGTCTATAATGAAAAACTGTTTTTT.

The chain combines TRBV5-1 with TRBJ2-5; D not certain. Germline CDR1 SGHRS, CDR2 YFSETQ. V lost 1 base and J 4 bases, leaving 14 bases between the germline ends. This CDR3 comprises 15 residues. The CDR3 nucleotides read TGCGCCAGCAGCTTGTCACAGAGCGAAAGAGAGACCCAGTACTTC. Translation: CASSLSQSERETQYF.

This clonotype has only a few counts. The V call is TRBV20-1, the J call TRBJ2-1; the match to TRBD2 covers 10 bases. CDR1 is DFQATT, CDR2 SNEGSKA, per germline (reference sequence). The CDR3 has 16 amino acids. With 6 bases clipped from V and 9 bases from J, the junction kept 17 bases outside the gene matches. The CDR3 loop reads CSAPKGTSGNVVEQFF. The DNA of the CDR3 is TGCAGTGCCCCCAAAGGAACTAGCGGGAATGTGGTTGAGCAGTTCTTC.

J is TRBJ2-6 and V is TRBV12-3 or TRBV12-4; D may correspond to TRBD1 or TRBD2 (5 bases each). Trimming removed 4 bases from V and 0 bases from J, with 13 bases in between. The CDR3 runs 17 residues. For the CDR3, the DNA is TGTGCCAGCAGTTGGGGGACCCTGAGCTCTGGGGCCAACGTCCTGACTTTC. Protein sequence: CASSWGTLSSGANVLTF.

The J gene is TRBJ2-1, the V gene TRBV7-8; D is unclear. There are 16 residues in the CDR3. Germline lookup yields CDR1 SGHVS and CDR2 FQNEAQ. The ends were cut back, 5 bases at V and 0 bases at J, with 14 bases in the middle. The CDR3 region has the DNA TGTGCCAGCAGCCCCCTGGGCGCATTCTCCTACAATGAGCAGTTCTTC. Amino acids: CASSPLGAFSYNEQFF.

The chain has TRBV5-1 and TRBJ2-3; TRBD1 is a possible D gene (6 bases). Trimming cost V 2 bases and J 4 bases, with 11 bases left between them. From germline, CDR1 is SGHRS and CDR2 YFSETQ. The CDR3 consists of 14 residues. CDR3 bases: TGCGCCAGCAGCTTCCCTCAGGGGCCAGATACGCAGTATTTT. This codes for CASSFPQGPDTQYF.

Many counts were recorded for this clonotype. This chain joins TRBV6-1 and TRBJ1-4; 9 bases align to TRBD1. Per germline, CDR1 MNHNS and CDR2 SASEGT. V lost 11 bases, J lost 4 bases, and 5 bases stayed unmatched. The CDR3 totals 13 residues. The CDR3 sequence: CACRDRDNEKLFF. The CDR3 DNA reads as TGTGCCTGCCGGGACAGGGATAATGAAAAACTGTTTTTT.

In its sample, this clonotype was seen a few times. The rearrangement uses TRBV4-1 and TRBJ2-1; 8 positions match TRBD1. This CDR3 has 14 amino acids. V shed 1 base and J 7 bases; nucleotides not matched to a gene: 3. Germline-derived CDR1 and CDR2 are MGHRA and YSYEKL. CDR3 sequence reads: CASSQVTGVNEQFF. Written as DNA, the CDR3 is TGCGCCAGCAGCCAAGTGACAGGGGTGAATGAGCAGTTCTTC.

V and J are TRBV27 and TRBJ2-3, with D unclear. Germline V lookup: CDR1 MNHEY, CDR2 SMNVEV (reference sequence). V was cut by 8 bases and J by 1 base, with 10 bases left in between. This CDR3 is built from 13 residues. The CDR3 DNA is TGTGCCAGCGGAGCCTTGCGCACAGATACGCAGTATTTT. Its protein is CASGALRTDTQYF.

The J gene is TRBJ2-2, the V gene TRBV11-1; 7 bases are a match to TRBD1. CDR1 and CDR2 from the germline V gene are SGHAT and FQDESV (reference sequence). The CDR3 covers 18 residues. V lost 4 bases and J lost 4; bases outside the gene matches: 15. CDR3 sequence reads: CASSSNGRGQPVTGELFF. DNA of the CDR3: TGTGCCAGCAGCTCGAACGGCCGGGGACAGCCCGTCACCGGGGAGCTGTTTTTT.

This clonotype was picked up a small number of times. This rearrangement joins TRBV15 to TRBJ2-1, with 10 nucleotides matching TRBD2. The ends lost 1 base at V and 5 bases at J; junction bases unmatched: 8. Germline CDR1 LNHNV, CDR2 YYDKDF (reference sequence). CDR3 length equals 17 residues. The DNA for the CDR3 is TGTGCCACCAGCAGAGGGCACGGCCTAGCGGGAGACAATGAGCAGTTCTTC. Its protein is CATSRGHGLAGDNEQFF.

The chain couples TRBV10-2 to TRBJ2-5; D gene unclear. The CDR3 spans 14 residues. Germline CDR1 reads WSHSY; CDR2 reads SAAADI. V was pared by 5 bases and J by 1 base, with 11 bases between. The CDR3 DNA follows: TGCGCCAGCAGTCCACCTAGGACCCAAGAGACCCAGTACTTC. Protein: CASSPPRTQETQYF.

This clonotype was seen a handful of times. A junction boundary mismatches the germline segment, possibly from a read error. The rearrangement uses TRBV20-1 and TRBJ1-4; 7 bases line up with TRBD1. Germline V gene sequence: CDR1 DFQATT, CDR2 SNEGSKA (reference sequence). The CDR3 spans 12 residues. The CDR3 loop reads CSVRQGGEKLFF. The DNA of the CDR3 is TGCAGTGTTAGACAGGGAGGTGAAAAACTGTTTTTT.

V gene TRBV10-3 combines with J gene TRBJ2-7; no clear D. Germline CDR1 is ENHRY and CDR2 is SYGVKD. Trimming removed 3 bases at V and 4 bases at J, with 7 bases between. The CDR3 consists of 12 residues. In nucleotides, the CDR3 is TGTGCCATCAGTGAAGGCGGTTACGAGCAGTACTTC. It yields the protein CAISEGGYEQYF.

For the CDR3, the DNA is TGCGCCAGCAGCTCCGGCCGGGGGGCCGGCACCGGGGAGCTGTTTTTT. Amino acids: CASSSGRGAGTGELFF. The chain has TRBV5-1 and TRBJ2-2; maybe TRBD2 (7 bases). The CDR3 is 16 amino acids. Trimming shortened V by 3 bases and J by 4 bases, and 16 bases separated the two germline ends. From germline, CDR1 is SGHRS and CDR2 YFSETQ.

The rearrangement links TRBV21-1 to TRBJ2-7; the D segment call TRBD2 is taken from the table without a DNA check. TRBV21-1 is a listed pseudogene. The CDR3 covers 15 residues. The chain's CDR3 is CASSKGGGLPYEQYF. The CDR3 DNA sequence: TGTGCCAGCAGCAAAGGTGGAGGATTGCCCTACGAGCAGTACTTC.